The present TCR beta chain was sequenced within a study of cytomegalovirus exposure and HLA in healthy donors. The CDR3 loop spans 15 amino acids. Trimming cost V 2 bases and J 6 bases; bases outside gene matches: 1. The germline V gene encodes CDR1 MNHNY and CDR2 SVGAGI (reference sequence). The PCR had 60 Vbeta and 13 Jbeta primers. The data were produced by immunoSEQ multiplex PCR, yet TCRdb's version contains in-frame clones alone and is incomplete. The sample shows around 150,000 clones, about 79% of them seen only once. Source material: PBMCs. The sequence derives from a man aged 45-65 years in good health and CMV-seropositive. The chain recombines TRBV6-6 with TRBJ2-1; 13 bases align to TRBD2. CDR3 nucleotides: TGTGCCAGCAGTTACCGGACTAGCGGGGGCAATGAGCAGTTCTTC. The encoded protein is CASSYRTSGGNEQFF.